This T cell receptor beta chain was observed in a study of blood T cell repertoires in COVID-19. In the study overall: The United States, Italy and Spain provided the acute and convalescent COVID-19 samples. The cDNA or gDNA used as material had been derived from T cells, B-cell-depleted T cells, or PBMCs.

Original processing methods: Quantification of nucleated cells was approximated via reference gene primer amplification. The table came from immunoSEQ multiplex PCR; TCRdb's copy has only in-frame clones and leaves some out. The DNA gave D and trimming, while V, J and clone size come from that table. The repertoire holds about 280,000 clones, with approximately 86% as singletons. There are 14 residues in the CDR3. Germline values: CDR1 MNHEY, CDR2 SVGAGI. V shed 6 bases and J shed 6 bases, with 17 bases lying between them. This clone was counted a single time. The receptor was derived from a woman aged 30 to 39 who had recovered from COVID-19. The chain couples TRBV6-5 to TRBJ1-2; D remains ambiguous. The material sequenced was peripheral blood. CDR3 loop: CASSKDSRRNGYTF. For the CDR3, the DNA is TGTGCCAGCAGCAAGGACTCACGTCGGAATGGCTACACCTTC.